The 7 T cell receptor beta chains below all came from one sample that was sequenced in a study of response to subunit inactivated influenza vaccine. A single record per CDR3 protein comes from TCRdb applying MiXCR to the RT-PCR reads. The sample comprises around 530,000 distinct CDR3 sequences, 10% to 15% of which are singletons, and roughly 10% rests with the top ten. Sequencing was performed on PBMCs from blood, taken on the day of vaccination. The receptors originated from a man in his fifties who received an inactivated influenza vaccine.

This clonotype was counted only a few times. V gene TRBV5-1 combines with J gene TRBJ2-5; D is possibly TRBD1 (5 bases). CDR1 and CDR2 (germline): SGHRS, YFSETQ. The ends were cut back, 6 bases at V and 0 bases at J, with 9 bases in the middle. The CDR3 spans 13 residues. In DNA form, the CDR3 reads TGCGCCAGCATGACAGAGCACCAAGAGACCCAGTACTTC. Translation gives CASMTEHQETQYF. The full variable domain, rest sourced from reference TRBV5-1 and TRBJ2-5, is KAGVTQTPRYLIKTRGQQVTLSCSPISGHRSVSWYQQTPGQGLQFLFEYFSETQRNKGNFPGRFSGRQFSNSRSEMNVSTLELGDSALYLCASMTEHQETQYFGPGTRLLVL.

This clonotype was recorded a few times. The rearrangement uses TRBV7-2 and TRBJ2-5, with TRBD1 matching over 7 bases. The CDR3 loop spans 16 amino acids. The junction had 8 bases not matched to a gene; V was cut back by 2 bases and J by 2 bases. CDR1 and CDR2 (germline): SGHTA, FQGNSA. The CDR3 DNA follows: TGTGCCAGCAGCTTACGCAACAGGGGTCTTCAAGAGACCCAGTACTTC. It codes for CASSLRNRGLQETQYF.

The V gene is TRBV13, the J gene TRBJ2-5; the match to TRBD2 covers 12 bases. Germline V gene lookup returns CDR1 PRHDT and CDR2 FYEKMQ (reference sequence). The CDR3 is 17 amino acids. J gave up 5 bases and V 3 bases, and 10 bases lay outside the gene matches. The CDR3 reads CASSLGLAGGPGETQYF. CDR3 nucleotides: TGTGCCAGCAGCTTGGGCCTAGCGGGAGGGCCTGGGGAGACCCAGTACTTC.

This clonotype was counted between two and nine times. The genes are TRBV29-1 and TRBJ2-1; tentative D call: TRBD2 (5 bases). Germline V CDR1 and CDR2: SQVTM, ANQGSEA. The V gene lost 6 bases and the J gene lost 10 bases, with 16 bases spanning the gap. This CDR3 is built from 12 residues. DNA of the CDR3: TGCAGCGTGGCCCCTGGCGGCGGGGAGCAGTTCTTC. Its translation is CSVAPGGGEQFF.

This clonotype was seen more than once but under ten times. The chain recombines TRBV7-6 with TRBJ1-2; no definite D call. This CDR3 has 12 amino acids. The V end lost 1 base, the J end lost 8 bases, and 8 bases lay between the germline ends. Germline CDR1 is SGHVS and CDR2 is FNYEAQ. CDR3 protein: CASSLDRRGYTF. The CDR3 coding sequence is TGTGCCAGCAGCTTAGACCGGAGAGGCTACACCTTC.

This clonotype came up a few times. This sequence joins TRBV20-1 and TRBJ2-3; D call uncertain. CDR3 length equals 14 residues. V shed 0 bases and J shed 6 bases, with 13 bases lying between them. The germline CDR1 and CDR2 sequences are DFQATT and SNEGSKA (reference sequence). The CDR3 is CSARDYFQEDTQYF. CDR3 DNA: TGCAGTGCTAGAGATTATTTCCAGGAGGATACGCAGTATTTT.

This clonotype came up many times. CDR3 in DNA: TGCAGTGCGCGCTCCGGGACTAGCGGTTCCTACGAGCAGTACTTC. Amino acids: CSARSGTSGSYEQYF. The gene calls are TRBV20-1 and TRBJ2-7; 11 bases are a match to TRBD2. V shed 6 bases, J shed 1 base, and the junction held 8 bases outside the gene matches. CDR3 size: 15 residues. Looked up from germline, CDR1 is DFQATT and CDR2 is SNEGSKA (reference sequence).